The clone carrying this T cell receptor beta chain was detected many times. Germline assignment: CDR1 SEHNR and CDR2 FQNEAQ (reference sequence). The CDR3 length is 16 residues. V trimming: 1 base; J trimming: 5 bases; junction bases outside the gene matches: 4. The data were taken from a study of early T cells in non-severe SARS-CoV-2 infection. Study overall: Chains stayed unpaired after sequencing of bulk RNA from unsorted whole blood.

Individual cDNA molecules carried attached unique molecular identifiers. Using its own MiXCR run on the 5' RACE reads, TCRdb lists one record per CDR3 protein. The sample consists of about 90,000 distinct CDR3 sequences, approximately 12% of them appearing once. The receptor was derived from an adult who was a healthcare worker with PCR-confirmed SARS-CoV-2 infection or an uninfected control (not recorded which). The material was whole blood, obtained at baseline. The gene calls are TRBV7-9 and TRBJ2-1, with 11 bases aligning to TRBD1. CDR3 protein: CASSLGPGQGDNEQFF. The CDR3 nucleotides are TGTGCCAGCAGCTTAGGGCCGGGACAGGGGGACAATGAGCAGTTCTTC. The full variable domain, rest sourced from reference TRBV7-9 and TRBJ2-1, is DTGVSQNPRHKITKRGQNVTFRCDPISEHNRLYWYRQTLGQGPEFLTYFQNEAQLEKSRLLSDRFSAERPKGSFSTLEIQRTEQGDSAMYLCASSLGPGQGDNEQFFGPGTRLTVL.